This T cell receptor beta chain was recorded in a study of CD8+ T cells in alopecia areata. Turning to the study itself: In an open-label trial, patients got 5 to 10 mg tofacitinib twice daily. Disease severity was quantified as SALT score of affected scalp area.

The treatment was: oral pan-JAK inhibitor, 5-10 mg twice daily. Punch biopsies of lesional scalp, plus peripheral blood, were taken from alopecia areata patients. The sequencing template was cDNA reverse transcribed from extracted RNA. Data came from immunoSEQ multiplex PCR; TCRdb stores just in-frame clones and leaves some out. Of around 200,000 clones listed, approximately 53% were seen once; the top ten hold about 10%. About this clone: Its antigen is undetermined. Distinct nucleotide sequences in the sample also encode this CDR3.

Overall study results and limits: Across lesional scalp, and particularly alopecia totalis/universalis, clonality surpassed that of normal scalp.

Germline lookup yields CDR1 SGHRS and CDR2 YFSETQ. V shed 0 bases and J shed 1 base, with 6 bases lying between them. The CDR3 length is 14 residues. The chain couples TRBV5-1 to TRBJ2-3; TRBD1 is a possible D gene (6 bases). The sample consisted of CD8+ T cells sorted from blood, taken at week 24, from a patient treated with tofacitinib. This sequence originates from a human donor with alopecia areata. The CDR3: CASSLAGGTDTQYF. CDR3 in DNA: TGCGCCAGCAGCTTGGCAGGGGGCACAGATACGCAGTATTTT.